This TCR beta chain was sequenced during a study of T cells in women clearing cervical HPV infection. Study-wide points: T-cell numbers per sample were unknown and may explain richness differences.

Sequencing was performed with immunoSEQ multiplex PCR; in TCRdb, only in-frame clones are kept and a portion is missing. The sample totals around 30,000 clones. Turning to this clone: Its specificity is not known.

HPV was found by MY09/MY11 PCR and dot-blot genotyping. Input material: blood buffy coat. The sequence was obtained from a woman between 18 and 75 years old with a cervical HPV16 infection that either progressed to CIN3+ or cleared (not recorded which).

The CDR3 bases that were read are TGCGCCAGCAGCTTGGCGTACGGGACAGGGGATGAG. It is translated as CASSLAYGTGDE. The whole CDR3 reads CASSLAYGTGDEQFF. The chain links TRBV5-1 to TRBJ2-1; 10 nucleotides align to TRBD1. The read falls 3 residues short of the CDR3 end, and the missing part is taken from the germline J gene. J was trimmed by 8 bases and V by 0 bases; bases with no gene match: 5. CDR1 is SGHRS and CDR2 is YFSETQ in the germline V gene. CDR3 length: 15 amino acids. Full variable domain (outside the CDR3, taken from reference TRBV5-1 and TRBJ2-1): KAGVTQTPRYLIKTRGQQVTLSCSPISGHRSVSWYQQTPGQGLQFLFEYFSETQRNKGNFPGRFSGRQFSNSRSEMNVSTLELGDSALYLCASSLAYGTGDEQFFGPGTRLTVL.